The 16 T cell receptor beta chains reported below all come from one sample, sequenced in a study of blood T cell repertoires in COVID-19. Here immunoSEQ multiplex PCR was the method, and the copy in TCRdb shows in-frame clones only, minus some. The data contain under 150,000 clones, around 89% of them singletons. Sequenced material: peripheral blood. These receptors came from a human donor in a cohort sampled during active COVID-19.

The chain employs TRBV6-2 or TRBV6-3 and TRBJ1-2; unclear D gene. Looked up from germline, CDR1 is MNHEY and CDR2 is SVGEGT. V gave up 5 bases and J gave up 4 bases, with 14 bases separating them. The CDR3 has 14 residues. Written as DNA, the CDR3 is TGTGCCAGCAGTCCCTCGGGAGGAGGCTATGGCTACACCTTC. Translated, it gives CASSPSGGGYGYTF.

The J gene is TRBJ2-5, the V gene TRBV6-1; TRBD2 matches 10 bases. The trim removed 1 base at V and 4 bases at J, leaving 12 bases unmatched. The CDR3 extends over 18 amino acids. Germline V gene sequence: CDR1 MNHNS, CDR2 SASEGT. Written as DNA, the CDR3 is TGTGCCAGCAGTGAAGGACTCGTAGCGGGGGGAATGAGAGAGACCCAGTACTTC. As protein: CASSEGLVAGGMRETQYF.

The chain is built from TRBV9 and TRBJ2-2; 8 bases are a match to TRBD1. V dropped 1 base and J dropped 6; count of bases not matched to a gene: 2. The CDR3 has 14 amino acids. Germline V gene data show CDR1 as SGDLS and CDR2 as YYNGEE. CDR3 DNA: TGTGCCAGCAGCGTAAACAGGGGGGCCGGGGAGCTGTTTTTT. As protein: CASSVNRGAGELFF.

The genes are TRBV19 and TRBJ2-1, with 8 bases aligning to TRBD2. Germline V gives CDR1 LNHDA, CDR2 SQIVND (reference sequence). The CDR3 runs 12 residues. Trimming took 10 bases from V and 8 from J; bases not matched to a gene: 7. The CDR3 DNA is TGTGCCACGGACGGGGGGGGCCATGAGCAGTTCTTC. It is translated as CATDGGGHEQFF.

The chain recombines TRBV6-5 with TRBJ2-3; 7 positions agree with TRBD1. With V trimmed by 0 bases and J by 2 bases, 2 bases remained unmatched. The CDR3 runs 15 residues. CDR1 and CDR2 from the germline V gene are MNHEY and SVGAGI. The DNA of the CDR3 is TGTGCCAGCAGTTACTCAGGGGGCCCCACAGATACGCAGTATTTT. This sequence encodes CASSYSGGPTDTQYF.

This clone was detected a few times. The chain combines TRBV4-2 with TRBJ2-7; D perhaps matches TRBD2 (5 bases). V was trimmed by 3 bases and J by 0 bases, leaving 15 bases between them. The CDR3 is made up of 16 amino acids. CDR1 and CDR2 from the germline V gene are LGHNA and YNFKEQ. DNA for the CDR3: TGTGCCAGCAGCCATACCCCGGGGTCTAGCTCCTACGAGCAGTACTTC. Residues: CASSHTPGSSSYEQYF.

This clone has just one count. The CDR3 nucleotides are TGCGCCAGCTCGATTTGGTCGACACGGGAGACCCAGTACTTC. Protein product: CASSIWSTRETQYF. The genes are TRBV5-1 and TRBJ2-5; no reliable D call. Trimming shortened V by 7 bases and J by 5 bases, and 18 bases separated the two germline ends. Looked up from germline, CDR1 is SGHRS and CDR2 is YFSETQ. CDR3 length equals 14 residues. Using reference TRBV5-1 and TRBJ2-5 for the parts outside the CDR3, the full variable domain is KAGVTQTPRYLIKTRGQQVTLSCSPISGHRSVSWYQQTPGQGLQFLFEYFSETQRNKGNFPGRFSGRQFSNSRSEMNVSTLELGDSALYLCASSIWSTRETQYFGPGTRLLVL.

The chain employs TRBV6-2 or TRBV6-3 and TRBJ2-7; D gene unclear. Trimming removed 5 bases from V and 2 bases from J, with 4 bases in between. This CDR3 is 11 amino acids long. Germline V gives CDR1 MNHEY, CDR2 SVGEGT. CDR3 sequence: CASSHTYEQYF. The DNA of the CDR3 is TGTGCCAGCAGTCACACCTACGAGCAGTACTTC.

The chain has TRBV7-2 and TRBJ1-5; TRBD1 aligns across 7 bases. The V and J ends lost 3 bases and 2 bases, in that order; junction bases with no gene match: 4. The germline V gene has CDR1 SGHTA and CDR2 FQGNSA. There are 15 residues in the CDR3. The CDR3 protein is CASSFAGGGNQPQHF. The DNA of the CDR3 is TGTGCCAGCAGCTTCGCAGGGGGAGGCAATCAGCCCCAGCATTTT. The variable domain in full, with the rest retrieved from reference TRBV7-2 and TRBJ1-5, is GAGVSQSPSNKVTEKGKDVELRCDPISGHTALYWYRQSLGQGLEFLIYFQGNSAPDKSGLPSDRFSAERTGGSVSTLTIQRTQQEDSAVYLCASSFAGGGNQPQHFGDGTRLSIL.

The genes are TRBV18 and TRBJ1-2; 8 bases are a match to TRBD1. Trimming took 6 bases from V and 3 from J; bases not matched to a gene: 6. CDR1 is KGHSH and CDR2 is LQKENI in the germline V gene. The CDR3 contains 14 residues. In nucleotides, the CDR3 is TGTGCCAGCTCCCCCAGGGGGCTCGACTATGGCTACACCTTC. Its translation: CASSPRGLDYGYTF.

The chain recombines TRBV7-2 with TRBJ2-3, with a weak D call TRBD1 (6 bases). Trimming left V 1 base short and J 1 base short, with 9 bases between. This CDR3 has 15 residues. Germline V gene sequence: CDR1 SGHTA, CDR2 FQGNSA. CDR3: CASSLGPGGTDTQYF. The CDR3 coding sequence is TGTGCCAGCAGCTTAGGTCCAGGGGGCACAGATACGCAGTATTTT. Looking up the rest from reference TRBV7-2 and TRBJ2-3 gives the full variable domain: GAGVSQSPSNKVTEKGKDVELRCDPISGHTALYWYRQSLGQGLEFLIYFQGNSAPDKSGLPSDRFSAERTGGSVSTLTIQRTQQEDSAVYLCASSLGPGGTDTQYFGPGTRLTVL.

The J gene is TRBJ1-3, the V gene TRBV29-1; D not certain. Looked up from germline, CDR1 is SQVTM and CDR2 is ANQGSEA. Trimming left V 7 bases short and J 0 bases short, with 10 bases between. The CDR3 extends over 13 amino acids. CDR3 region: CSGMGNSGNTIYF. The CDR3 coding sequence is TGCAGCGGGATGGGCAACTCTGGAAACACCATATATTTT.

This clone has more than one count but fewer than ten. The V gene is TRBV7-9, the J gene TRBJ2-7; D possibly corresponds to TRBD2 (5 bases). Deletions cut 5 bases from V and 3 bases from J, with 8 bases between. Germline values: CDR1 SEHNR, CDR2 FQNEAQ (reference sequence). The CDR3 is made up of 12 amino acids. The CDR3 coding sequence is TGTGCCAGCAGCCCCGAGGGCTACGAGCAGTACTTC. This sequence encodes CASSPEGYEQYF.

This clone was recorded only once. The J gene is TRBJ2-2, the V gene TRBV7-3; perhaps TRBD2 as D (6 bases). The CDR3 has 14 residues. The germline V gene has CDR1 SGHTA and CDR2 FQGTGA. V was clipped by 5 bases and J by 7 bases, with 14 bases between them. CDR3 coding DNA: TGTGCCAGCAGCCCCGGCAAGGGAGGCGGGGAGCTGTTTTTT. Translating it yields CASSPGKGGGELFF. The whole variable domain, remainder taken from reference TRBV7-3 and TRBJ2-2, is GAGVSQTPSNKVTEKGKYVELRCDPISGHTALYWYRQSLGQGPEFLIYFQGTGAADDSGLPNDRFFAVRPEGSVSTLKIQRTERGDSAVYLCASSPGKGGGELFFGEGSRLTVL.

V usage is TRBV9 and J usage is TRBJ2-3; D may be TRBD2 (5 bases). This CDR3 region has 18 residues. From germline, CDR1 is SGDLS and CDR2 YYNGEE. V was trimmed by 3 bases and J by 0 bases, leaving 20 bases between them. The CDR3 DNA reads TGTGCCAGCAGCGCCGGACCGGCGGGCCGCGGGAGCACAGATACGCAGTATTTT. Amino acid sequence: CASSAGPAGRGSTDTQYF.

The chain combines TRBV6-5 with TRBJ1-5; no reliable D call. V lost 6 bases and J 0 bases, leaving 12 bases between the germline ends. The V gene's germline CDR1 is MNHEY and CDR2 SVGAGI. The CDR3 has 15 residues. For the CDR3, the DNA is TGTGCCAGCAGGCCTCTGGCTTATAGCAATCAGCCCCAGCATTTT. It codes for CASRPLAYSNQPQHF.